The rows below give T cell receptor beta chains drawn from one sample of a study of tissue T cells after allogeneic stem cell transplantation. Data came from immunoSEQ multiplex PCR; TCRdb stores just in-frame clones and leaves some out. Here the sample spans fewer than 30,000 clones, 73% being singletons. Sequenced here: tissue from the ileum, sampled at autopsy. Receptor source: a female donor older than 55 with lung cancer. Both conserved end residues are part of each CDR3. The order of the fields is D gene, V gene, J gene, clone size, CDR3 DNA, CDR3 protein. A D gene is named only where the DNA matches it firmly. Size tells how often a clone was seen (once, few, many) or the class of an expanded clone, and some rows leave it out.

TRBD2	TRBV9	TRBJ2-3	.	TGTGCCAGCAGCGTCCAAAGACTAGCGGATACGCAGTATTTT	CASSVQRLADTQYF
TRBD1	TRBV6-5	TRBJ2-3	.	TGTGCCGGCCGGGACAGGGTCACAGATACGCAGTATTTT	CAGRDRVTDTQYF
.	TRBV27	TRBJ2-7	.	TGTGCCAGCAGTTTATCTCAGGGAACCTACGAGCAGTACTTC	CASSLSQGTYEQYF
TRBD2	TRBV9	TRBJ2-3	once	TGTGCCAGCAGCGTAGGTGGACTAGCGGGAGTTTTCACAGATACGCAGTATTTT	CASSVGGLAGVFTDTQYF
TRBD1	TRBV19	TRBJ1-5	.	TGTGCCAGTAGTATAGATTGGACAGGTAATCAGCCCCAGCATTTT	CASSIDWTGNQPQHF
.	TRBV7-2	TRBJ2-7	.	TGTGCCAGCAGTCGAACCGGGACTGACTCCTACGAGCAGTACTTC	CASSRTGTDSYEQYF
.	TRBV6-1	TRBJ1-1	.	TGTGCCAGCAGTGATAGAGCCCGGGGTCCGAACACTGAAGCTTTCTTT	CASSDRARGPNTEAFF
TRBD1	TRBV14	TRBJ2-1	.	TGTGCCAGCAGCCAAGTTAGCCCGGGACAGGGTTCACGTGAGCAGTTCTTC	CASSQVSPGQGSREQFF
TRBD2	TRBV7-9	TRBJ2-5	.	TGTGCCAGCAGCCCAAGTGGGGGGGGTCGGGAGACCCAGTACTTC	CASSPSGGGRETQYF
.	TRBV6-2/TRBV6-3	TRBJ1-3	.	TGTGCCAGCAGTTACTCGAGGGGACGGTCCTCTGGAAACACCATATATTTT	CASSYSRGRSSGNTIYF
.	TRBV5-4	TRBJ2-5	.	TGTGCCAGCAGCCTCCCCGGAAGGGCTCGGCAAGAGACCCAGTACTTC	CASSLPGRARQETQYF
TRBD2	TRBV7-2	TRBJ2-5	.	TGTGCCAGCAGCATCACCGGGGGGGCCTCGGAGACCCAGTACTTC	CASSITGGASETQYF
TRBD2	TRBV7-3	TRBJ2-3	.	TGTGCCAGCAGCTTAACCCACGCTACTAGCGGGGGAGTTCGTCGCACAGATACGCAGTATTTT	CASSLTHATSGGVRRTDTQYF
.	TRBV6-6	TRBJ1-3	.	TGTGCCAGCAGATCACTCGGGGGGGCAAGAGGAAACACCATATATTTT	CASRSLGGARGNTIYF
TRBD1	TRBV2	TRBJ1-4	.	TGTGCCAGCAGCGCGACAGGGTTTCGTGAAAAACTGTTTTTT	CASSATGFREKLFF
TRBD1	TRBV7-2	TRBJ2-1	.	TGTGCCAGCAGCTTGGGACAGGCTAACAATGAGCAGTTCTTC	CASSLGQANNEQFF
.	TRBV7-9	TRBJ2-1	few	TGTGCCAGCAGCTTAGTGGGTCGGGAGCAGTTCTTC	CASSLVGREQFF
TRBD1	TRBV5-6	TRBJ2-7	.	TGTGCCAGCAGACGGACAGGGCTCTACGAGCAGTACTTC	CASRRTGLYEQYF
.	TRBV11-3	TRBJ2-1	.	TGTGCCAGCAGCTTAGGGGGGGCGAGGGGTGAGCAGTTCTTC	CASSLGGARGEQFF
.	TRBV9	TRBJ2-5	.	TGTGCCAGCAGCGTAGGTATCGGAAGCCAAGAGACCCAGTACTTC	CASSVGIGSQETQYF
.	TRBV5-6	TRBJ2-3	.	TGTGCCAGCAGCTTGGCAAACACAGATACGCAGTATTTT	CASSLANTDTQYF
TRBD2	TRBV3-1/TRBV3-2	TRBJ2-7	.	TGTGCCAGCAGCCAGCGGGGGACTAGCGGGAGGCAGCTCTACGAGCAGTACTTC	CASSQRGTSGRQLYEQYF
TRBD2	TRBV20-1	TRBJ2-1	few	TGCAGTGCTAGTTCACTAGCGGGAGGGACCTACAATGAGCAGTTCTTC	CSASSLAGGTYNEQFF
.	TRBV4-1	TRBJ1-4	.	TGCGCCAGCAGCCAAGGCCTGAAGGAAAGGGGTGAAAAACTGTTTTTT	CASSQGLKERGEKLFF
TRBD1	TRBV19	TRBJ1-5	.	TGTGCCAGTATTGGACAGGCTAACAATCAGCCCCAGCATTTT	CASIGQANNQPQHF
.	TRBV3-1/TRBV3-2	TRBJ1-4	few	TGTGCCAGCAGCCATGTGGGGGGCGATGAAAAACTGTTTTTT	CASSHVGGDEKLFF